This TCR beta chain was sequenced for a study of control samples from healthy donors and cancer patients (dated by TCRdb to about 2020). Libraries were constructed by the immunoSEQ multiplex PCR assay. In TCRdb, the immuneACCESS table is reduced to in-frame sequences with V and J assigned. These tables do not hold every clone; where another copy was compared, an unresolved V gene accounts for under half, and the others remain unexplained. This sample gives 70,000 or so clones in total; roughly 84% of them show up just once. Together, the top ten hold 2.5% to 3% of the sample. Taken from cysteine to phenylalanine, the CDR3 has 13 residues. Of all the DNA, just the CDR3 is kept, 39 bases in frame from base 1. CDR1 is given as SGHTA and CDR2 as FQGNSA, both from the germline V gene. V and J lose 5 bases and 2 bases, and a span of 10 bases separates them. As to this clone: What this receptor recognizes is not known. The record has no base qualities; no much larger clone is one base away.

The receptor was derived from a woman between 45 and 65 years old with lung cancer. The chain employs TRBV7-2 and TRBJ2-7, with no D gene named confidently. Sequenced: PBMCs. The DNA sequence is as follows: TGTGCCAGCAGCGAACGGGCCGCCTACGAGCAGTACTTC. Translated, this gives CASSERAAYEQYF.